These 27 T cell receptor beta chains were sequenced from one sample in a study of Tregs in tolerant kidney transplant recipients. Here immunoSEQ multiplex PCR was the method, and the copy in TCRdb shows in-frame clones only, minus some. The sample lists 110,000 or so clones; about 91% were seen once. Sample: CD4+ T cells from blood. These receptors all come from a human donor in good health.

This clone was seen only once. V usage is TRBV19 and J usage is TRBJ2-1; D call uncertain. Trimming removed 3 bases at V and 8 bases at J, with 11 bases between. The length of the CDR3 is 13 residues. Per the germline V gene, CDR1 is LNHDA and CDR2 is SQIVND (reference sequence). This CDR3 reads CASSMGIGDEQFF. The DNA of the CDR3 is TGTGCCAGTAGTATGGGGATTGGGGATGAGCAGTTCTTC.

This clone was recorded only once. The gene calls are TRBV7-2 and TRBJ2-7; TRBD2 is a possible D gene (5 bases). Germline CDR1 SGHTA, CDR2 FQGNSA. V gave up 9 bases and J gave up 1 base, with 13 bases separating them. The CDR3 spans 13 residues. The CDR3 here is CASRAAVSYEQYF. CDR3 in DNA: TGTGCCAGTCGAGCGGCCGTGTCCTACGAGCAGTACTTC. Looking up the rest from reference TRBV7-2 and TRBJ2-7 gives the full variable domain: GAGVSQSPSNKVTEKGKDVELRCDPISGHTALYWYRQSLGQGLEFLIYFQGNSAPDKSGLPSDRFSAERTGGSVSTLTIQRTQQEDSAVYLCASRAAVSYEQYFGPGTRLTVT.

The chain uses TRBV7-9 and TRBJ1-1, with 7 bases fitting TRBD1. The germline CDR1 and CDR2 sequences are SEHNR and FQNEAQ (reference sequence). J lost 1 base, V lost 2 bases, and 13 bases had no gene match. This CDR3 spans 18 amino acids. As DNA, the CDR3 is TGTGCCAGCAGCTTATCGAGACAGGGTATCCTTAAGAACACTGAAGCTTTCTTT. Residues: CASSLSRQGILKNTEAFF.

V usage is TRBV19 and J usage is TRBJ1-5; D might be TRBD1 (5 bases). The CDR3 covers 16 residues. V was shortened by 7 bases and J by 2 bases, with 18 bases between the two germline ends. The germline V gene has CDR1 LNHDA and CDR2 SQIVND (reference sequence). CDR3 sequence reads: CASIKDQGRGNQPQHF. CDR3 bases: TGTGCCAGTATCAAAGACCAGGGTCGGGGCAATCAGCCCCAGCATTTT.

The CDR3 sequence: CASSDAGTGGAEGTQYF. As DNA, the CDR3 is TGTGCCAGCAGTGACGCCGGGACAGGGGGCGCGGAGGGTACGCAGTATTTT. This sequence joins TRBV6-1 and TRBJ2-3; 12 bases map to TRBD1. The CDR3 is 17 amino acids. Germline V gene sequence: CDR1 MNHNS, CDR2 SASEGT. The ends lost 3 bases at V and 8 bases at J; junction bases unmatched: 12.

The rearrangement uses TRBV7-8 and TRBJ2-7; D is perhaps TRBD2 (7 bases). The germline V gene has CDR1 SGHVS and CDR2 FQNEAQ. The V gene lost 2 bases and the J gene lost 6 bases, with 11 bases spanning the gap. The CDR3 is 13 amino acids. The CDR3 nucleotides read TGTGCCAGCAGCTTACTGGGGGGGCGCGAGCAGTACTTC. Translation gives CASSLLGGREQYF. The full variable domain, in which reference TRBV7-8 and TRBJ2-7 provide the parts outside the CDR3, is GAGVSQSPRYKVAKRGQDVALRCDPISGHVSLFWYQQALGQGPEFLTYFQNEAQLDKSGLPSDRFFAERPEGSVSTLKIQRTQQEDSAVYLCASSLLGGREQYFGPGTRLTVT.

CDR3 protein: CASSQVRTGEVRGYTF. The DNA of the CDR3 is TGCGCCAGCAGCCAAGTCAGGACAGGGGAGGTGCGTGGCTACACCTTC. The J gene is TRBJ1-2, the V gene TRBV4-1; 9 positions agree with TRBD1. J lost 7 bases, V lost 1 base, and 10 bases had no gene match. The CDR3 loop spans 16 amino acids. Germline-derived CDR1 and CDR2 are MGHRA and YSYEKL.

J is TRBJ2-3 and V is TRBV4-1; TRBD2 matches 15 bases. After removal of 3 bases from V and 7 bases from J, the junction contained 8 bases not matched to a gene. This CDR3 is 17 amino acids long. CDR1 is MGHRA, CDR2 YSYEKL, per germline. The CDR3 spells CASSHLGLAGGGNTQYF. In DNA form, the CDR3 reads TGCGCCAGCAGCCACCTGGGACTAGCGGGGGGCGGGAATACGCAGTATTTT.

This rearrangement joins TRBV6-1 to TRBJ1-1; TRBD1 matches 7 bases. CDR3 length equals 15 residues. Trimming removed 7 bases from V and 2 bases from J; junction bases left unmatched: 10. In germline, CDR1 is MNHNS, CDR2 SASEGT. The CDR3 loop is CASNFWTGGNTEAFF. The CDR3 nucleotides are TGTGCCAGCAATTTCTGGACAGGCGGAAACACTGAAGCTTTCTTT.

The chain links TRBV5-1 to TRBJ1-1; no definite D call. The CDR3 length is 13 residues. V lost 0 bases, J lost 5 bases, and 8 bases lay in between. The germline V gene has CDR1 SGHRS and CDR2 YFSETQ. This chain's CDR3 is CASSLGSRTEAFF. Written as DNA, the CDR3 is TGCGCCAGCAGCTTGGGCAGTCGGACTGAAGCTTTCTTT.

This rearrangement joins TRBV28 to TRBJ1-1; D call uncertain. Germline-derived CDR1 and CDR2 are MDHEN and SYDVKM. The CDR3 length is 15 residues. The ends were cut back, 5 bases at V and 0 bases at J, with 13 bases in the middle. The CDR3 sequence: CASSPPGDMNTEAFF. In DNA form, the CDR3 reads TGTGCCAGCAGTCCCCCAGGTGACATGAACACTGAAGCTTTCTTT.

DNA for the CDR3: TGCAGCGTTGACGGGCAGGGAGGCGGAAACACCATATATTTT. It encodes CSVDGQGGGNTIYF. V and J are TRBV29-1 and TRBJ1-3; D perhaps matches TRBD1 (5 bases). The CDR3 spans 14 residues. The V gene's germline CDR1 is SQVTM and CDR2 ANQGSEA. Trimming cost V 3 bases and J 4 bases, with 13 bases left between them.

This chain joins TRBV5-5 and TRBJ1-6, with 7 bases lining up with TRBD1. Germline values: CDR1 SGHKS, CDR2 YYEKEE (reference sequence). With V trimmed by 4 bases and J by 14 bases, 9 bases remained unmatched. This CDR3 region has 13 residues. The chain's CDR3 is CASSPGGTASLHF. The CDR3 bases are TGTGCCAGCAGCCCGGGTGGGACAGCCTCCCTCCACTTT.

V and J are TRBV18 and TRBJ1-2; 7 bases match TRBD1. This CDR3 has 15 residues. Looked up from germline, CDR1 is KGHSH and CDR2 is LQKENI. J lost 3 bases, V lost 3 bases, and 7 bases had no gene match. CDR3 DNA: TGTGCCAGCTCACCTGCGACAGGGATGGACTATGGCTACACCTTC. Protein product: CASSPATGMDYGYTF.

This rearrangement joins TRBV9 to TRBJ2-7; 10 bases fit TRBD2. V lost 3 bases, J lost 0 bases, and 0 bases stayed unmatched. The CDR3 is made up of 14 amino acids. Germline V CDR1 and CDR2: SGDLS, YYNGEE. CDR3 sequence reads: CASSGTSGSYEQYF. The CDR3 DNA reads as TGTGCCAGCAGCGGGACTAGCGGCTCCTACGAGCAGTACTTC.

The chain employs TRBV10-2 and TRBJ2-1, with 7 bases fitting TRBD1. V was pared by 3 bases and J by 6 bases, with 5 bases of the junction left unmatched. The CDR3 is 14 residues long. Germline CDR1 and CDR2: WSHSY and SAAADI. The CDR3 spells CASSDRGSANEQFF. The CDR3 DNA reads TGCGCCAGCAGTGACAGGGGGTCGGCCAATGAGCAGTTCTTC.

CDR3: CASIPLGRTGGRMNTEAFF. The CDR3 DNA sequence: TGTGCCAGCATTCCACTTGGGCGGACAGGGGGTCGGATGAACACTGAAGCTTTCTTT. This chain joins TRBV28 and TRBJ1-1; 10 nucleotides match TRBD1. CDR3 size: 19 residues. The J segment lost 0 bases and the V segment lost 7 bases, leaving 17 bases of the junction unmatched. Germline loops: CDR1 MDHEN, CDR2 SYDVKM.

The chain couples TRBV30 to TRBJ1-1, with D hard to call. This CDR3 spans 13 amino acids. The germline V gene has CDR1 GTSNPN and CDR2 SVGIG (reference sequence). V gave up 0 bases and J gave up 1 base, with 6 bases separating them. The CDR3 is CAWSVQRNTEAFF. CDR3 coding DNA: TGTGCCTGGAGTGTACAGAGGAACACTGAAGCTTTCTTT. The full variable domain, rest sourced from reference TRBV30 and TRBJ1-1, is SQTIHQWPATLVQPVGSPLSLECTVEGTSNPNLYWYRQAAGRGLQLLFYSVGIGQISSEVPQNLSASRPQDRQFILSSKKLLLSDSGFYLCAWSVQRNTEAFFGQGTRLTVV.

V is TRBV19 and J is TRBJ2-6; TRBD1 is a possible D gene (6 bases). V was trimmed by 2 bases and J by 0 bases, leaving 14 bases between them. CDR3 length: 18 amino acids. Germline CDR1 reads LNHDA; CDR2 reads SQIVND (reference sequence). The CDR3 region has the DNA TGTGCCAGTAGTATATTAGGCAGGGGATACTCTGGGGCCAACGTCCTGACTTTC. Protein: CASSILGRGYSGANVLTF.

The V and J genes are TRBV19 and TRBJ2-1, with TRBD2 matching over 11 bases. The CDR3 length is 15 residues. V was clipped by 5 bases and J by 14 bases; unmatched bases: 14. Per the germline V gene, CDR1 is LNHDA and CDR2 is SQIVND (reference sequence). The CDR3 loop is CASSFKTSGMHLEFF. The CDR3 region has the DNA TGTGCCAGTAGTTTCAAGACTAGCGGGATGCATTTGGAGTTCTTC.

The CDR3: CASSPASSGNTIYF. The CDR3 DNA sequence: TGTGCCAGCTCACCAGCCTCCTCGGGAAACACCATATATTTT. The chain joins TRBV18 to TRBJ1-3; D is undetermined. V lost 2 bases to trimming and J lost 4 bases, with 9 bases between them. Per germline, CDR1 KGHSH and CDR2 LQKENI. The CDR3 contains 14 residues.

This rearrangement joins TRBV5-1 to TRBJ1-6, with TRBD1 matching over 8 bases. V shed 0 bases, J shed 5 bases, and the junction held 7 bases outside the gene matches. Looked up from germline, CDR1 is SGHRS and CDR2 is YFSETQ. The CDR3 has 17 residues. The CDR3 DNA reads as TGCGCCAGCAGCTTGGGTTCCGCAGGGGGCGATAATTCACCCCTCCACTTT. This encodes CASSLGSAGGDNSPLHF.

Written as DNA, the CDR3 is TGTGCCAGTAGTATTCCGGCTGGGGCGGGGAACACTGAAGCTTTCTTT. This encodes CASSIPAGAGNTEAFF. The chain combines TRBV19 with TRBJ1-1, with a tentative D call TRBD1 (5 bases). Trimming stripped 3 bases from V and 1 base from J, with 15 bases between. In germline, CDR1 is LNHDA, CDR2 SQIVND (reference sequence). CDR3 length: 16 residues.

This chain joins TRBV27 and TRBJ2-5, with TRBD2 identical over 11 bases. With V trimmed by 4 bases and J by 5 bases, 3 bases remained unmatched. Germline V gives CDR1 MNHEY, CDR2 SMNVEV (reference sequence). The CDR3 is 14 amino acids. The CDR3 here is CASSYRTSGETQYF. In DNA, the CDR3 is TGTGCCAGCAGTTATCGGACTAGCGGGGAGACCCAGTACTTC.

The genes are TRBV18 and TRBJ2-1; possible D gene TRBD1, 5 bases. This CDR3 is 14 amino acids long. V lost 3 bases to trimming and J lost 3 bases, with 9 bases between them. CDR1 and CDR2 (germline): KGHSH, LQKENI. The CDR3 region is CASSPGQNYNEQFF. The CDR3 DNA reads as TGTGCCAGCTCACCGGGGCAGAACTACAATGAGCAGTTCTTC.

In its sample, this clone was seen a few times. J is TRBJ2-2 and V is TRBV27; D call uncertain. The V gene's germline CDR1 is MNHEY and CDR2 SMNVEV (reference sequence). This CDR3 has 10 amino acids. V was shortened by 8 bases and J by 6 bases, with 4 bases between the two germline ends. CDR3 DNA: TGTGCCAGCGGAGCCGGGGAGCTGTTTTTT. Its translation: CASGAGELFF.

The table lists this clone with a count of one. The J gene is TRBJ2-3, the V gene TRBV5-1; D gene ambiguous. Germline loops: CDR1 SGHRS, CDR2 YFSETQ. The CDR3 has 15 residues. The V end lost 4 bases, the J end lost 2 bases, and 14 bases lay between the germline ends. CDR3 amino acids: CASSTGADFTDTQYF. The DNA for the CDR3 is TGCGCCAGCAGCACGGGTGCCGATTTCACAGATACGCAGTATTTT.